These 25 T cell receptor beta chains were sequenced from one sample in a study of beta chain features in type 1 diabetes (dated by TCRdb to the late 2010s). Their cognate antigens are unknown. Library preparation was by the immunoSEQ multiplex PCR assay. The entire isolated RNA was reverse transcribed using the High Capacity cDNA Reverse Transcription Kit, and thus expressed TCRB transcripts were sequenced. TCRdb's version of the immuneACCESS table is confined to in-frame rearrangements and falls short of the full clone set. An unresolved V gene accounts for under half of the shortfall where checked; the remainder is of unknown origin. Counted in this sample were 130,000 to 150,000 clones; around 13% of them appeared once. The ten largest clones add up to around 1.2% of the sample. The research as a whole found: In all four CD4+ subsets, TCRB CDR3 length was moderately but significantly shorter in type 1 diabetes patients.

Specimen: central memory CD4+ T cells from blood. These receptor sequences come from a man between 18 and 29 years old with type 1 diabetes.

The chain combines TRBV7-2 with TRBJ2-3; 7 bases are shared with TRBD1. The germline gives CDR1 SGHTA, CDR2 FQGNSA. This CDR3 is 15 amino acids long. V shed 7 bases, J shed 2 bases, and the junction held 9 bases outside the gene matches. The CDR3 DNA sequence: TGTGCCAGCACCGACCCCGGACAGGCCACAGATACGCAGTATTTT. This gives the protein CASTDPGQATDTQYF.

This chain joins TRBV19 and TRBJ1-4; TRBD1 matches at 10 bases. V trimming: 6 bases; J trimming: 8 bases; junction bases outside the gene matches: 6. CDR3 size: 14 residues. From germline, CDR1 is LNHDA and CDR2 SQIVND (reference sequence). CDR3 DNA sequence: TGTGCCAGTAGGACGACAGGGGGCCGGGAAAAACTGTTTTTT. Translated: CASRTTGGREKLFF.

The chain is built from TRBV28 and TRBJ2-1; the match to TRBD2 covers 15 bases. With V trimmed by 8 bases and J by 4 bases, 6 bases remained unmatched. The CDR3 loop spans 16 amino acids. Germline V gives CDR1 MDHEN, CDR2 SYDVKM. CDR3 nucleotide sequence: TGTGCCAGCCGCCCCGGGACTAGCGGGGGGTACAATGAGCAGTTCTTC. This sequence encodes CASRPGTSGGYNEQFF.

The V and J genes are TRBV28 and TRBJ1-2; tentatively, D is TRBD1 (5 bases). The CDR3 is 14 residues long. Germline V lookup: CDR1 MDHEN, CDR2 SYDVKM. Trimming took off 2 bases at V and 3 bases at J, with 10 bases between the two ends. The CDR3 coding sequence is TGTGCCAGCAGTTTAGGGGGTATGGACTATGGCTACACCTTC. Translated: CASSLGGMDYGYTF.

This clone was seen repeatedly, ten times or more. The DNA of the CDR3 is TGCGCCAGCAGCTTTACAGGAGCTAATGAAAAACTGTTTTTT. Protein product: CASSFTGANEKLFF. This chain joins TRBV5-1 and TRBJ1-4, with D possibly being TRBD1 (5 bases). The CDR3 sequence is 14 residues long. Germline CDR1 is SGHRS and CDR2 is YFSETQ. Trimming took 2 bases from V and 3 from J, leaving 8 bases between them.

About this clone: A clone one base away is much larger, so this may be a read error. The chain links TRBV7-9 to TRBJ1-6, with TRBD1 matching 7 bases. The CDR3 has 15 amino acids. The trim removed 6 bases at V and 6 bases at J, leaving 8 bases unmatched. Germline V lookup: CDR1 SEHNR, CDR2 FQNEAQ (reference sequence). Here the CDR3 DNA reads TGTGCCAGCAGGGAGGGGGCCTGGGGTAATTCACCCCTCCACTTT. This gives the protein CASREGAWGNSPLHF.

The rearrangement uses TRBV7-2 and TRBJ2-3, with a tentative D call TRBD2 (5 bases). Trimming removed 6 bases from V and 2 bases from J, with 9 bases in between. CDR1 and CDR2 (germline): SGHTA, FQGNSA. This CDR3 region has 13 residues. CDR3 sequence (DNA): TGTGCCAGCAGGGTGAGGGCCACAGATACGCAGTATTTT. This gives the protein CASRVRATDTQYF.

This clone showed up just a few times. The gene calls are TRBV7-9 and TRBJ2-1; TRBD1 matches 8 bases. The CDR3 totals 18 residues. Unmatched junction bases numbered 12, after V lost 5 bases and J lost 0 bases. Germline-derived CDR1 and CDR2 are SEHNR and FQNEAQ (reference sequence). The CDR3 DNA reads TGTGCCAGCAGCACCGTTGGGACAGGAAAGAGCTCCTACAATGAGCAGTTCTTC. It translates to CASSTVGTGKSSYNEQFF.

This clone was observed a few times. The chain is built from TRBV4-1 and TRBJ1-4; possible D gene TRBD1, 5 bases. The length of the CDR3 is 14 residues. V lost 2 bases, J lost 11 bases, and 15 bases lay in between. CDR1 is MGHRA and CDR2 is YSYEKL in the germline V gene. As DNA, the CDR3 is TGCGCCAGCAGCCAACCCAGGGCGTCGGACAAACTGTTTTTT. Encoded protein: CASSQPRASDKLFF.

V usage is TRBV5-6 and J usage is TRBJ1-6; perhaps TRBD1 as D (6 bases). CDR1 is SGHDT, CDR2 YYEEEE, per germline. V shed 2 bases and J shed 5 bases, with 11 bases lying between them. The CDR3 totals 15 residues. The DNA for the CDR3 is TGTGCCAGCAGCTTCTTGGACAGAGATAATTCACCCCTCCACTTT. It translates to CASSFLDRDNSPLHF.

This sequence joins TRBV28 and TRBJ2-7, with D uncertain. CDR1 is MDHEN, CDR2 SYDVKM, per germline. V was cut by 6 bases and J by 0 bases, with 6 bases left in between. This CDR3 comprises 12 residues. CDR3 protein: CASRQYSYEQYF. For the CDR3, the DNA is TGTGCCAGCAGACAGTACTCCTACGAGCAGTACTTC.

V usage is TRBV5-1 and J usage is TRBJ2-6; 7 bases fit TRBD2. CDR1 and CDR2 (germline): SGHRS, YFSETQ. V shed 0 bases and J 2 bases; nucleotides not matched to a gene: 2. This CDR3 region has 16 residues. The CDR3 spells CASSLEAGAGANVLTF. For the CDR3, the DNA is TGCGCCAGCAGCTTGGAGGCGGGAGCTGGGGCCAACGTCCTGACTTTC.

Concerning this clone itself: This sample includes further DNA sequences coding for the same CDR3. V and J are TRBV7-9 and TRBJ1-1; 9 bases match TRBD1. This CDR3 region has 15 residues. Trimming took 3 bases from V and 1 from J; bases not matched to a gene: 3. CDR1 SEHNR and CDR2 FQNEAQ come from the germline V gene (reference sequence). CDR3 protein: CASSLGTGRNTEAFF. CDR3 in DNA: TGTGCCAGCAGCTTGGGGACAGGGAGGAACACTGAAGCTTTCTTT.

CDR3 region: CASSEIREKLFF. In DNA form, the CDR3 reads TGTGCCAGCAGTGAAATCCGGGAAAAACTGTTTTTT. The rearrangement links TRBV6-1 to TRBJ1-4; D call uncertain. The CDR3 is 12 amino acids. Germline values: CDR1 MNHNS, CDR2 SASEGT. V lost 2 bases and J lost 8, with 6 bases in between.

On this clone itself: A much larger clone differs from this one at a single base, so this may be a read error. The gene calls are TRBV29-1 and TRBJ2-5, with no clear D. V was pared by 7 bases and J by 7 bases, with 13 bases between. CDR3 length: 11 amino acids. Germline CDR1 SQVTM, CDR2 ANQGSEA. The chain's CDR3 is CSGISPRTQYF. CDR3 nucleotides: TGCAGCGGTATCAGCCCCCGGACCCAGTACTTC. Variable domain in full (rest from reference TRBV29-1 and TRBJ2-5): SAVISQKPSRDICQRGTSLTIQCQVDSQVTMMFWYRQQPGQSLTLIATANQGSEATYESGFVIDKFPISRPNLTFSTLTVSNMSPEDSSIYLCSGISPRTQYFGPGTRLLVL.

V and J are TRBV7-9 and TRBJ1-2; a weak D match, TRBD1 (5 bases). The V end was cut by 2 bases, the J end by 4 bases, with 11 bases between. This CDR3 comprises 14 residues. Germline-derived CDR1 and CDR2 are SEHNR and FQNEAQ (reference sequence). The CDR3 protein is CASSLPGTGYGYTF. In nucleotides, the CDR3 is TGTGCCAGCAGCTTACCAGGGACGGGCTATGGCTACACCTTC.

This clone was seen a handful of times. V and J are TRBV12-2 and TRBJ1-1; TRBD1, as called in the table, went unchecked against the DNA. TRBV12-2 is deemed a pseudogene. The CDR3 has 14 amino acids. The CDR3, as DNA: TGTGCAAGTCGCCAAGGACATAATCACACTGAAGCTTTCTTT. It specifies CASRQGHNHTEAFF.

The genes are TRBV14 and TRBJ1-1; D call uncertain. The CDR3 has 13 residues. Germline CDR1 reads SGHDN; CDR2 reads FVKESK. Trimming cost V 4 bases and J 0 bases, with 6 bases left between them. The CDR3 spells CASSPQLNTEAFF. CDR3 nucleotide sequence: TGTGCCAGCAGCCCGCAGTTGAACACTGAAGCTTTCTTT.

This clone was seen many times. CDR3 sequence (DNA): TGTGCCAGCAGCCCGTTCGCCGGGGGGGCTTCCTACGAGCAGTACTTC. Translation: CASSPFAGGASYEQYF. The gene calls are TRBV7-2 and TRBJ2-7; the match to TRBD2 covers 8 bases. CDR1 is SGHTA and CDR2 is FQGNSA in the germline V gene. V lost 5 bases, J lost 1 base, and 10 bases stayed unmatched. The CDR3 sequence is 16 residues long.

The table lists this clone with a few counts. The chain has TRBV7-6 and TRBJ2-3, with D perhaps being TRBD1 or TRBD2 (6 bases each). The CDR3 is 15 amino acids. Germline V gene lookup returns CDR1 SGHVS and CDR2 FNYEAQ. The V end was cut by 0 bases, the J end by 0 bases, with 7 bases between. CDR3 amino acids: CASSLAGGSTDTQYF. CDR3 DNA: TGTGCCAGCAGCTTAGCGGGGGGCAGCACAGATACGCAGTATTTT.

The CDR3 reads CASSRSSMVANEQFF. CDR3 DNA sequence: TGTGCCAGCAGTCGGAGTAGCATGGTGGCGAATGAGCAGTTCTTC. The genes are TRBV9 and TRBJ2-1, with D uncertain. The CDR3 is 15 amino acids. V was cut by 5 bases and J by 7 bases, with 19 bases left in between. The germline CDR1 and CDR2 sequences are SGDLS and YYNGEE.

This chain links TRBV9 with TRBJ2-1; 9 bases align to TRBD2. Germline values: CDR1 SGDLS, CDR2 YYNGEE. The CDR3 runs 18 residues. The trim removed 5 bases at V and 0 bases at J, leaving 12 bases unmatched. The CDR3 region has the DNA TGTGCCAGCAGTGAATTAGGAGCGGGGGGAAGCTCCTACAATGAGCAGTTCTTC. It translates to CASSELGAGGSSYNEQFF. Drawing the rest from reference TRBV9 and TRBJ2-1, the complete variable domain is DSGVTQTPKHLITATGQRVTLRCSPRSGDLSVYWYQQSLDQGLQFLIQYYNGEERAKGNILERFSAQQFPDLHSELNLSSLELGDSALYFCASSELGAGGSSYNEQFFGPGTRLTVL.

The rearrangement joins TRBV27 to TRBJ2-3; no reliable D call. CDR1 MNHEY and CDR2 SMNVEV come from the germline V gene (reference sequence). CDR3 length equals 14 residues. Between the trimmed V and J ends, which lost 3 bases and 1 base, there was a span of 8 bases. DNA of the CDR3: TGTGCCAGCAGTTTGGGCAAGGGCACAGATACGCAGTATTTT. Translated, it gives CASSLGKGTDTQYF.

This clone was seen a few times. V usage is TRBV30 and J usage is TRBJ2-7; the D call may be TRBD1 or TRBD2 (6 bases each). This CDR3 contains 13 residues. The V gene's germline CDR1 is GTSNPN and CDR2 SVGIG (reference sequence). V was shortened by 5 bases and J by 5 bases, with 16 bases between the two germline ends. The CDR3 DNA reads as TGTGCCTGGTCCAGGGGCAGGGAGGACGAGCAGTACTTC. Translating it yields CAWSRGREDEQYF.

This clone has just a few counts. CDR3 residues: CASSFSSGGTDYEQYF. The CDR3 DNA sequence: TGCGCCAGCAGCTTCTCGTCTGGGGGGACGGATTACGAGCAGTACTTC. This chain links TRBV5-1 with TRBJ2-7, with TRBD2 as a possible D gene (6 bases). Germline loops: CDR1 SGHRS, CDR2 YFSETQ. Trimming cost V 2 bases and J 4 bases, with 19 bases left between them. This CDR3 region has 16 residues.